This TCR beta chain was found in a study of control samples from healthy donors and cancer patients. Using immunoSEQ multiplex PCR, the repertoire was profiled, and TCRdb retains in-frame clones only, with some absent. The sample holds just over 150,000 clones; about 94% are singletons and the top ten take about 9.3%. The sequencing input was blood. The sequence was obtained from a middle-aged woman in good health.

The CDR3 loop reads CASSLVTGGRYGYTF. For the CDR3, the DNA is TGTGCCAGCAGCTTGGTTACGGGGGGCCGGTATGGCTACACCTTC. This chain joins TRBV5-4 and TRBJ1-2, with D perhaps TRBD1 (6 bases). The germline V and J ends were trimmed by 0 bases and 5 bases, with 14 bases remaining between them. Germline V gene lookup returns CDR1 SGHNT and CDR2 YYREEE (reference sequence). The CDR3 loop spans 15 amino acids.